These T cell receptor beta chains were read from a single sample in a study of tumor-infiltrating lymphocytes in oesophageal squamous cell carcinoma. TCRdb analysed the PCR reads with MiXCR anew, one entry per CDR3 protein. This sample has around 15,000 distinct CDR3 sequences, with about 53% found just once. What was sequenced was esophageal tumor tissue. The receptor source for this set is a male donor with esophageal squamous cell carcinoma. Both conserved end residues are part of each CDR3. The order of the fields is D gene, J gene, clone size, V gene, CDR3 length, CDR3 DNA, CDR3 protein. D genes are given only for firm matches. For some rows the clone size is stated as once, few or many, or as a class when expanded; others skip it.

D gene: NA; J gene: TRBJ2-5; clone size: NA; V gene: TRBV12-3/TRBV12-4; CDR3 length: 13; CDR3 DNA: TGTGCCAGCAGTTTAAGGGCTTCCGGGGCCCAGTACTTC; CDR3 protein: CASSLRASGAQYF
D gene: TRBD2; J gene: TRBJ2-3; clone size: NA; V gene: TRBV27; CDR3 length: 18; CDR3 DNA: TGTGCCAGCAGTTTATATCCCCCGGGACTAGTCCGTAGAGATACGCAGTATTTT; CDR3 protein: CASSLYPPGLVRRDTQYF
D gene: NA; J gene: TRBJ2-3; clone size: NA; V gene: TRBV6-6; CDR3 length: 14; CDR3 DNA: TGTGCCAGCACCCGGGGCGGGAGCACAGATACGCAGTATTTT; CDR3 protein: CASTRGGSTDTQYF
D gene: TRBD1; J gene: TRBJ2-1; clone size: many; V gene: TRBV18; CDR3 length: 17; CDR3 DNA: TGTGCCAGCTCACCACAGGGATTGGACAGGGATTCCAATGAGCAGTTCTTC; CDR3 protein: CASSPQGLDRDSNEQFF
D gene: TRBD2; J gene: TRBJ2-5; clone size: many; V gene: TRBV19; CDR3 length: 16; CDR3 DNA: TGTGCCAGTAGGGGGCTCCGGGCGGGAGGGCCGGAGACCCAGTACTTC; CDR3 protein: CASRGLRAGGPETQYF
D gene: TRBD1; J gene: TRBJ1-4; clone size: NA; V gene: TRBV7-2; CDR3 length: 13; CDR3 DNA: TGTGCCAGCAGCAAGACAGGGGGGGAAAAACTGTTTTTT; CDR3 protein: CASSKTGGEKLFF
D gene: NA; J gene: TRBJ2-1; clone size: hyperexpanded; V gene: TRBV7-2; CDR3 length: 12; CDR3 DNA: TGTGCCAGCAGCTTAGGAGGTATGGGGCAGTTCTTC; CDR3 protein: CASSLGGMGQFF
D gene: TRBD1; J gene: TRBJ2-7; clone size: many; V gene: TRBV5-1; CDR3 length: 19; CDR3 DNA: TGCGCCAGCAGCCCCCCCCGGACAGGGGGACTAGAGAGACGTCGCGAGCAGTACTTC; CDR3 protein: CASSPPRTGGLERRREQYF
D gene: NA; J gene: TRBJ2-7; clone size: NA; V gene: TRBV28; CDR3 length: 15; CDR3 DNA: TGTGCCAGCAGCCGACGAGACAGCCATTCCTACGAGCAGTACTTC; CDR3 protein: CASSRRDSHSYEQYF
D gene: TRBD1; J gene: TRBJ2-1; clone size: once; V gene: TRBV7-3; CDR3 length: 12; CDR3 DNA: TGTGCCAGCAGCTTACCTGGGACAGATCAGTTCTTC; CDR3 protein: CASSLPGTDQFF
D gene: NA; J gene: TRBJ2-1; clone size: many; V gene: TRBV13; CDR3 length: 11; CDR3 DNA: TGTGCCAGCAGCTTAGGGCAGGGCCCGTTCTTC; CDR3 protein: CASSLGQGPFF
D gene: TRBD2; J gene: TRBJ2-3; clone size: NA; V gene: TRBV20-1; CDR3 length: 16; CDR3 DNA: TGCAGTGCTCGACCAGGGACCGGGACTAGTGAAGATACGCAGTATTTT; CDR3 protein: CSARPGTGTSEDTQYF
D gene: TRBD2; J gene: TRBJ2-3; clone size: many; V gene: TRBV5-1; CDR3 length: 13; CDR3 DNA: TGCGCCAGCAGCTCCGATGGTAGCGGGAGTTTGTATTTT; CDR3 protein: CASSSDGSGSLYF
D gene: NA; J gene: TRBJ2-6; clone size: once; V gene: TRBV7-9; CDR3 length: 17; CDR3 DNA: NA; CDR3 protein: CASSWGQVLDSPLHFGF
D gene: NA; J gene: TRBJ2-5; clone size: NA; V gene: TRBV10-2; CDR3 length: 13; CDR3 DNA: TGCGCCAGCACAAGTCAGGGTTCGGGGACCCAGTACTTC; CDR3 protein: CASTSQGSGTQYF
D gene: NA; J gene: TRBJ2-3; clone size: NA; V gene: TRBV7-3; CDR3 length: 18; CDR3 DNA: TGTGCCAGCAGCCTATTGGGGGTTCAGCGGGCCCGCACAGATACGCAGTATTTT; CDR3 protein: CASSLLGVQRARTDTQYF
D gene: NA; J gene: TRBJ2-1; clone size: many; V gene: TRBV28; CDR3 length: 14; CDR3 DNA: TGTGCCAGCAGGCTGGGGGGCTCCTACAATGAGCAGTTCTTC; CDR3 protein: CASRLGGSYNEQFF
D gene: TRBD2; J gene: TRBJ2-5; clone size: few; V gene: TRBV7-6; CDR3 length: 15; CDR3 DNA: TGTGCCAGCAGCGCTCGGGCGGGAGGCCTTACGGAGCAGTACTTC; CDR3 protein: CASSARAGGLTEQYF
D gene: NA; J gene: TRBJ2-5; clone size: few; V gene: TRBV10-3; CDR3 length: 13; CDR3 DNA: TGTGCCATCAGTGATCGGGGGGCTGAGACCCAGTACTTC; CDR3 protein: CAISDRGAETQYF
D gene: NA; J gene: TRBJ2-3; clone size: NA; V gene: TRBV7-8; CDR3 length: 14; CDR3 DNA: TGTGCCAGCAGCCCCCGACCGTCAGGGGATACGCAGTATTTT; CDR3 protein: CASSPRPSGDTQYF
D gene: TRBD2; J gene: TRBJ2-5; clone size: once; V gene: TRBV28; CDR3 length: 17; CDR3 DNA: TGTGCCAGCAGCCGCCTGACTAGCGGGACACGAAAAGAGACCCAGTACTTC; CDR3 protein: CASSRLTSGTRKETQYF
D gene: NA; J gene: TRBJ2-1; clone size: NA; V gene: TRBV25-1; CDR3 length: 13; CDR3 DNA: TGTGCCAGCAGTGTCCAGGGGTTCAATGAGCAGTTCTTC; CDR3 protein: CASSVQGFNEQFF
D gene: TRBD2; J gene: TRBJ2-1; clone size: NA; V gene: TRBV7-3; CDR3 length: 15; CDR3 DNA: TGTGCCAGCAGTCTCAGCGGGGGGCTAGGGAATGAGCAGTTCTTC; CDR3 protein: CASSLSGGLGNEQFF
D gene: NA; J gene: TRBJ2-1; clone size: many; V gene: TRBV5-1; CDR3 length: 15; CDR3 DNA: TGCGCCAGCTCGGCCGGGACCATCCCCGGGAATGAGCAGTTCTTC; CDR3 protein: CASSAGTIPGNEQFF
D gene: NA; J gene: TRBJ2-7; clone size: NA; V gene: TRBV28; CDR3 length: 12; CDR3 DNA: TGTGCCAGCGAGGAGGGGGGTTACGAGCAGTACTTC; CDR3 protein: CASEEGGYEQYF
D gene: NA; J gene: TRBJ1-1; clone size: many; V gene: TRBV2; CDR3 length: 18; CDR3 DNA: TGTGCCAGCAGTGAAGCGCGTCTGGGGTCTCCGGCGAACACTGAAGCTTTCTTT; CDR3 protein: CASSEARLGSPANTEAFF
D gene: TRBD1; J gene: TRBJ2-4; clone size: medium-sized; V gene: TRBV28; CDR3 length: 14; CDR3 DNA: TGTGCCAGCAGTCGACAGGGCGGCAAAAACATTCAGTACTTC; CDR3 protein: CASSRQGGKNIQYF
D gene: TRBD1; J gene: TRBJ1-2; clone size: NA; V gene: TRBV7-2; CDR3 length: 13; CDR3 DNA: TGTGCCAGCAGCTCACAGGGACAGCGAATCTACACCTTC; CDR3 protein: CASSSQGQRIYTF